These 18 T cell receptor beta chains originate from one sample sequenced in a study of neurological immune-mediated disorders. TCRdb recomputed calls from the 5' RACE reads with MiXCR, one row per CDR3 protein. The data hold about 22,000 distinct CDR3 sequences, with about 10% observed a single time. The sample was PBMCs. The receptor set was obtained from a woman aged 60-75 years with HTLV-1-associated myelopathy (HAM/TSP).

The V and J genes are TRBV11-1 and TRBJ1-1; no clear D. The CDR3 spans 16 residues. Germline V gives CDR1 SGHAT, CDR2 FQDESV (reference sequence). Trimming shortened V by 5 bases and J by 4 bases, and 20 bases separated the two germline ends. CDR3 sequence reads: CASSRDGPTRGTEAFF. The CDR3 DNA follows: TGTGCCAGCAGCCGCGACGGGCCTACCCGGGGCACTGAAGCTTTCTTT. The full variable domain, its missing parts supplied by reference TRBV11-1 and TRBJ1-1, is EAEVAQSPRYKITEKSQAVAFWCDPISGHATLYWYRQILGQGPELLVQFQDESVVDDSQLPKDRFSAERLKGVDSTLKIQPAELGDSAMYLCASSRDGPTRGTEAFFGQGTRLTVV.

The chain joins TRBV4-3 to TRBJ2-1; D remains ambiguous. Germline V gene lookup returns CDR1 LGHNA and CDR2 YSLEER. The CDR3 runs 14 residues. The V gene lost 10 bases and the J gene lost 5 bases, with 18 bases spanning the gap. The CDR3 DNA reads TGCGCCATCCCGGGCCTGGGCTCTCACAATGAGCAGTTCTTC. This gives the protein CAIPGLGSHNEQFF.

As to this clonotype: The junction differs from germline at one of its ends, possibly a read error. CDR3 DNA: TGTACCAGCAGTAACGCCCCTCGAATAGAGCAGTTCTTC. Translation: CTSSNAPRIEQFF. The chain carries TRBV12-3 or TRBV12-4 and TRBJ2-1; D remains unclear. The CDR3 sequence is 13 residues long.

The chain is built from TRBV4-2 and TRBJ2-3; TRBD2 matches at 7 bases. CDR1 is LGHNA and CDR2 is YNFKEQ in the germline V gene. This CDR3 region has 15 residues. V lost 8 bases to trimming and J lost 6 bases; unmatched junction nucleotides: 14. This CDR3 is CASATAGDWGDTQYF. The CDR3 coding sequence is TGTGCCAGCGCCACCGCGGGGGACTGGGGGGATACGCAGTATTTT.

This rearrangement joins TRBV5-5 to TRBJ2-5, with D perhaps matching TRBD2 (6 bases). Per germline, CDR1 SGHKS and CDR2 YYEKEE (reference sequence). Trimming took off 0 bases at V and 5 bases at J, with 17 bases between the two ends. CDR3 length: 16 residues. In nucleotides, the CDR3 is TGTGCCAGCAGCTTGGTTGGGCTTACTAGCTTGGAGACCCAGTACTTC. It codes for CASSLVGLTSLETQYF.

A single count supports this clonotype. One junction end does not reproduce the germline sequence, and a read error may be involved. The chain carries TRBV12-3 or TRBV12-4 and TRBJ2-5; D not resolved. The CDR3 is made up of 13 amino acids. CDR3 DNA sequence: TGTGCCAGCAGGCGAGAGCCCAAAGAGACCAAGTACTTC. This gives the protein CASRREPKETKYF.

In its sample, this clonotype was seen many times. The rearrangement links TRBV5-1 to TRBJ1-2; a possible D gene is TRBD1 (5 bases). Germline V lookup: CDR1 SGHRS, CDR2 YFSETQ. There are 15 residues in the CDR3. Trimming pared 4 bases from V and 3 bases from J, leaving 16 bases between. CDR3 in amino acids: CASSPRDSEDYGYTF. CDR3 sequence (DNA): TGCGCCAGCAGCCCCCGGGACTCGGAGGACTATGGCTACACCTTC.

This clonotype has just a few counts. CDR3 DNA sequence: TGTGCCAGCAGTGAGGCTCTCGGCTCTGCTTTTTGGACCTTC. It is translated as CASSEALGSAFWTF. The genes are TRBV6-1 and TRBJ1-2; D unclear. The ends were cut back, 3 bases at V and 14 bases at J, with 22 bases in the middle. This CDR3 has 14 residues. The germline V gene encodes CDR1 MNHNS and CDR2 SASEGT.

This clonotype has at least ten counts. The genes are TRBV25-1 and TRBJ2-2; D remains ambiguous. V lost 5 bases and J lost 0, with 7 bases in between. The germline V gene encodes CDR1 MGHDK and CDR2 SYGVNS. This CDR3 region has 14 residues. As DNA, the CDR3 is TGTGCCAGCAGTCCCCAAGCGAACACCGGGGAGCTGTTTTTT. Protein: CASSPQANTGELFF.

This clonotype was counted many times. The chain has TRBV11-2 and TRBJ2-5; 15 nucleotides line up with TRBD2. This CDR3 is 17 amino acids long. The V and J ends lost 4 bases and 5 bases, in that order; junction bases with no gene match: 8. Per germline, CDR1 SGHAT and CDR2 FQNNGV. CDR3 in DNA: TGTGCCAGCAGCTCAGGACTAGCGGGGGGGGAGAGTGAGACCCAGTACTTC. Residues: CASSSGLAGGESETQYF.

This clonotype ranks as medium-sized. The chain combines TRBV6-5 with TRBJ1-2; no firm D call. The germline CDR1 and CDR2 sequences are MNHEY and SVGAGI. CDR3 length: 14 amino acids. The V end lost 2 bases, the J end lost 8 bases, and 15 bases lay between the germline ends. The CDR3 DNA reads as TGTGCCAGCAGTTACCTTCCGGACGGGGAGGGCTACACCTTC. This codes for CASSYLPDGEGYTF.

The table lists this clonotype with a few counts. The chain combines TRBV5-4 with TRBJ2-3, with a weak D call TRBD1 (5 bases). This CDR3 has 13 amino acids. Trimming shortened V by 0 bases and J by 4 bases, and 6 bases separated the two germline ends. Germline V gives CDR1 SGHNT, CDR2 YYREEE (reference sequence). CDR3 residues: CASSLARADTQYF. CDR3 DNA: TGTGCCAGCAGCTTGGCCAGGGCAGATACGCAGTATTTT.

The chain is built from TRBV12-3 or TRBV12-4 and TRBJ2-6, with D possibly being TRBD2 (6 bases). This CDR3 is built from 15 residues. Trimming took 6 bases from V and 2 from J, leaving 11 bases between them. CDR3 in amino acids: CASRATGAGANVLTF. CDR3 nucleotide sequence: TGTGCCAGCAGAGCTACGGGGGCTGGGGCCAACGTCCTGACTTTC.

This clonotype has at least ten counts. The rearrangement uses TRBV20-1 and TRBJ2-7, with TRBD1 matching 10 bases. The V and J ends lost 6 bases and 0 bases, in that order; junction bases with no gene match: 2. This CDR3 spans 13 amino acids. CDR1 and CDR2 from the germline V gene are DFQATT and SNEGSKA (reference sequence). This CDR3 reads CSARTGGSYEQYF. The CDR3 DNA sequence: TGCAGTGCACGGACAGGGGGCTCCTACGAGCAGTACTTC.

This clonotype was observed at least ten times. This sequence joins TRBV5-5 and TRBJ2-7; D unresolved. Trimming cost V 1 base and J 7 bases, with 9 bases left between them. The CDR3 contains 12 residues. From germline, CDR1 is SGHKS and CDR2 YYEKEE (reference sequence). CDR3 DNA sequence: TGTGCCAGCAGCTTGAGTGGTGGAGAGCAGTACTTC. Protein: CASSLSGGEQYF.

This clonotype was detected ten times or more. The CDR3 DNA is TGTGCCTGGAGTGTCCCCGCTACGCAGTATTTT. Its translation is CAWSVPATQYF. The chain carries TRBV30 and TRBJ2-3; D remains ambiguous. With 0 bases removed from V and 8 bases from J, the gap between germline ends came to 6 bases. Germline lookup yields CDR1 GTSNPN and CDR2 SVGIG (reference sequence). The CDR3 is made up of 11 amino acids.

This clonotype was observed many times. The chain links TRBV9 to TRBJ1-2, with D possibly TRBD1 on 6 matching bases. This CDR3 contains 15 residues. Trimming cost V 2 bases and J 4 bases, with 15 bases left between them. In germline, CDR1 is SGDLS, CDR2 YYNGEE. The CDR3 DNA sequence: TGTGCCAGCAGCGTTACAGGGACCCCGCTCTATGGCTACACCTTC. It is translated as CASSVTGTPLYGYTF.

This clonotype showed up many times. The chain has TRBV20-1 and TRBJ2-5; the match to TRBD2 covers 9 bases. J gave up 4 bases and V 3 bases, and 9 bases lay outside the gene matches. CDR3 length: 15 amino acids. Germline CDR1 reads DFQATT; CDR2 reads SNEGSKA (reference sequence). CDR3 in amino acids: CSARSLAGTSETQYF. The CDR3 nucleotides are TGCAGTGCTAGGTCTCTAGCGGGGACTTCAGAGACCCAGTACTTC.